The 17 T cell receptor beta chains listed next were all sequenced from one sample in a study of T cell repertoires in cytomegalovirus infection. The antigens for these receptors are not known. Using its own MiXCR run on the reads, TCRdb lists one record per CDR3 protein. The sample has approximately 300,000 distinct CDR3 sequences; 20% to 25% are singletons. Sequencing was performed on cultured PBMCs, taken from culture after CMV antigen stimulation. The receptors originated from a human donor in good health (CMV status not recorded). Some clones in this sample may be carry-over from other donors' samples.

The chain links TRBV12-3 or TRBV12-4 to TRBJ2-2; 7 nucleotides match TRBD2. This CDR3 is built from 12 residues. Trimming at V came to 3 bases and at J to 13 bases, leaving 5 bases not matched to a gene. The CDR3 DNA reads as TGTGCCAGCAGTTTTGGGGGGGTGAGGCTGTTTTTT. It encodes CASSFGGVRLFF.

The genes are TRBV4-2 and TRBJ2-3, with 10 bases identical to TRBD2. The CDR3 is 13 residues long. The junction had 5 bases not matched to a gene; V was cut back by 6 bases and J by 8 bases. CDR1 LGHNA and CDR2 YNFKEQ come from the germline V gene. The CDR3 coding sequence is TGTGCCAGCAGGTACAGGACTAGCGGTACGCAGTATTTT. This codes for CASRYRTSGTQYF.

V is TRBV4-1 and J is TRBJ2-5, with 8 bases that match TRBD2. Unmatched junction bases numbered 12, after V lost 1 base and J lost 5 bases. The CDR3 extends over 17 amino acids. The germline gives CDR1 MGHRA, CDR2 YSYEKL. The CDR3 reads CASSQGYSGSRMETQYF. The CDR3 DNA reads TGCGCCAGCAGCCAAGGATACAGCGGGAGTAGGATGGAGACCCAGTACTTC.

V gene TRBV7-9 combines with J gene TRBJ1-2; 9 bases are a match to TRBD1. There are 15 residues in the CDR3. With 3 bases clipped from V and 8 bases from J, the junction kept 10 bases outside the gene matches. Germline CDR1 reads SEHNR; CDR2 reads FQNEAQ (reference sequence). The CDR3 DNA reads TGTGCCAGCAGCTTGGGCAGGACAGGGGCCGACGGCTACACCTTC. Translation: CASSLGRTGADGYTF.

This clonotype was seen a few times. The V gene is TRBV4-1, the J gene TRBJ1-2, with 8 bases matching TRBD1. Germline-derived CDR1 and CDR2 are MGHRA and YSYEKL. The J segment lost 8 bases and the V segment lost 4 bases, leaving 3 bases of the junction unmatched. This CDR3 contains 12 residues. Here the CDR3 reads CASSLRTGGYTF. CDR3 nucleotide sequence: TGCGCCAGCAGCCTCCGGACAGGGGGCTACACCTTC.

This clonotype has more than one count but fewer than ten. V usage is TRBV10-3 and J usage is TRBJ1-2; D possibly corresponds to TRBD1 (6 bases). The V gene lost 3 bases and the J gene lost 6 bases, with 11 bases spanning the gap. This CDR3 region has 13 residues. Germline-derived CDR1 and CDR2 are ENHRY and SYGVKD. As DNA, the CDR3 is TGTGCCATCAGTGACCAAGGGGGTAATGGCTACACCTTC. Translation gives CAISDQGGNGYTF.

The chain joins TRBV5-1 to TRBJ2-3, with a weak D call TRBD2 (5 bases). CDR1 and CDR2 from the germline V gene are SGHRS and YFSETQ. Trimming removed 0 bases from V and 0 bases from J, with 11 bases in between. The CDR3 loop spans 16 amino acids. The CDR3 here is CASSLDGVPSTDTQYF. The CDR3 region has the DNA TGCGCCAGCAGCTTGGACGGGGTACCTAGCACAGATACGCAGTATTTT.

This clonotype has a handful of counts. The J gene is TRBJ1-1, the V gene TRBV7-2; 7 bases map to TRBD1. Trimming removed 5 bases from V and 0 bases from J; junction bases left unmatched: 3. CDR3 length equals 14 residues. Germline values: CDR1 SGHTA, CDR2 FQGNSA. CDR3 in amino acids: CASSRDRMNTEAFF. Written as DNA, the CDR3 is TGTGCCAGCAGCCGGGACAGAATGAACACTGAAGCTTTCTTT.

The chain recombines TRBV6-2 or TRBV6-3 with TRBJ2-1; 16 positions agree with TRBD2. The CDR3 extends over 17 amino acids. J was trimmed by 8 bases and V by 2 bases; bases with no gene match: 6. The germline gives CDR1 MNHEY, CDR2 SVGEGT. The CDR3 coding sequence is TGTGCCAGCAGTTACCTGGGACTAGCGGGAGGGCGATATGAGCAGTTCTTC. It codes for CASSYLGLAGGRYEQFF.

The chain couples TRBV5-1 to TRBJ2-1; D gene uncertain. The CDR3 is made up of 13 amino acids. CDR1 is SGHRS and CDR2 is YFSETQ in the germline V gene. The ends were cut back, 0 bases at V and 6 bases at J, with 7 bases in the middle. The CDR3, as DNA: TGCGCCAGCAGCTTGGTACCGTCCAATGAGCAGTTCTTC. Translating it yields CASSLVPSNEQFF.

This clonotype was seen repeatedly, ten times or more. The chain combines TRBV7-8 with TRBJ1-6; no firm D call. The CDR3 length is 15 residues. V was clipped by 4 bases and J by 2 bases, with 9 bases between them. In germline, CDR1 is SGHVS, CDR2 FQNEAQ. CDR3 DNA: TGTGCCAGCAGCTCCCCCTGGGCCTATAATTCACCCCTCCACTTT. This encodes CASSSPWAYNSPLHF.

The sample holds a few counts of this clonotype. The chain employs TRBV5-4 and TRBJ1-4; D is ambiguous. Germline V lookup: CDR1 SGHNT, CDR2 YYREEE (reference sequence). The CDR3 loop spans 14 amino acids. V lost 3 bases and J lost 0, with 6 bases in between. DNA for the CDR3: TGTGCCAGCAGCTCGATTTCAACTAATGAAAAACTGTTTTTT. This codes for CASSSISTNEKLFF.

The chain combines TRBV5-1 with TRBJ2-3; D gene uncertain. The CDR3 contains 14 residues. Germline CDR1 and CDR2: SGHRS and YFSETQ. The V and J ends lost 4 bases and 0 bases respectively, with 9 bases between them. Here the CDR3 reads CASSGMGSTDTQYF. CDR3 DNA: TGCGCCAGCAGCGGTATGGGGAGCACAGATACGCAGTATTTT.

There are many counts of this clonotype. The rearrangement joins TRBV7-2 to TRBJ2-7; D gene uncertain. The V and J ends lost 4 bases and 4 bases respectively, with 11 bases between them. CDR1 is SGHTA and CDR2 is FQGNSA in the germline V gene. The CDR3 runs to 13 residues. CDR3 residues: CASSSGPPYEQYF. CDR3 nucleotides: TGTGCCAGCAGCTCTGGACCTCCTTACGAGCAGTACTTC.

The V gene is TRBV6-6, the J gene TRBJ1-2, with D possibly TRBD1 on 5 matching bases. Deletions cut 7 bases from V and 8 bases from J, with 23 bases between. CDR3 length: 15 amino acids. Germline CDR1 and CDR2: MNHNY and SVGAGI (reference sequence). The CDR3 reads CASTSPLGRSFGYTF. The CDR3 DNA sequence: TGTGCCAGCACCTCCCCGCTGGGACGGTCTTTCGGCTACACCTTC.

The rearrangement links TRBV20-1 to TRBJ2-1, with TRBD2 matching over 8 bases. The CDR3 spans 14 residues. Germline loops: CDR1 DFQATT, CDR2 SNEGSKA (reference sequence). J gave up 4 bases and V 1 base, and 3 bases lay outside the gene matches. The CDR3 DNA reads TGCAGTGCTAGAGTGCTAGCGGGTTACAATGAGCAGTTCTTC. Protein: CSARVLAGYNEQFF.

This clonotype showed up just a few times. The CDR3 DNA follows: TGTGCCAGCAGTTTAGCGGGGGGAGTTCGGTACAATGAGCAGTTCTTC. The encoded protein is CASSLAGGVRYNEQFF. The V gene is TRBV12-3 or TRBV12-4, the J gene TRBJ2-1; weak D call: TRBD2 (6 bases). V lost 0 bases and J 4 bases, leaving 13 bases between the germline ends. The length of the CDR3 is 16 residues.